The rows below give T cell receptor beta chains drawn from one sample of a study of T cell responses to AZD1222 COVID-19 vaccine. The protocol was immunoSEQ multiplex PCR, while the TCRdb copy is restricted to in-frame clones and leaves out a portion. The data hold around 110,000 clones, with around 92% observed a single time. Sequences were derived from peripheral blood, sampled on day 0 of AZD1222 vaccination. These receptors all stem from an adult in good health. The conserved cysteine and the conserved F or W are not part of the CDR3 here.

TRBV7-2 | 13 | ASSRTVPVTDTQY
TRBV11-2 | 12 | ASSLFGSIYEQY
TRBV27 | 12 | ASSAGLTSRGYT
TRBV19 | 12 | ASSIDGAGAGAF
TRBV4-1 | 11 | ASSQGIQETQY
TRBV18 | 8 | ASQAGELF
TRBV19 | 12 | ASKREANTGELF
TRBV7-9 | 12 | ASSHPLRAYEQY
TRBV10-3 | 15 | AISDTSGRAGSNEQF
TRBV19 | 13 | ASSVREGPNTEAF
TRBV30 | 11 | AWQQGTGQPQH
TRBV25-1 | 11 | ATQYGGAYEQY
TRBV29-1 | 12 | SVGGTGRNYGYT
TRBV5-4 | 13 | ASSFLAGGAYEQY
TRBV10-3 | 12 | AISEGSQNYGYT
TRBV6-5 | 12 | ASTAGGEDYGYT
TRBV13 | 14 | ASSLTGGGARYGYT
TRBV7-3 | 12 | ASSPPGTRGGQY
TRBV11-3 | 10 | ASSPTSGEQY
TRBV4-1 | 12 | ASSHPGTTDTQY
TRBV5-6 | 11 | ASSFVNTGELF
TRBV18 | 12 | ASSPGPIYNEQF
TRBV28 | 9 | ASSLMETQY
TRBV4-1 | 15 | ASSSPIKGGSYNEQF
TRBV9 | 11 | ASSVLGGYGYT
TRBV19 | 13 | ASSMRASGRREQF
TRBV7-2 | 14 | ASSLRQAGSYNEQF
TRBV7-9 | 11 | ASRKTGTDTQY
TRBV28 | 17 | ASSLDRDSPRPRQETQY
TRBV18 | 16 | ASSPPTGIYGSNTEAF
TRBV15 | 14 | ATSRDPGLAGETQY
TRBV27 | 14 | ASRPTGAFSYNEQF
TRBV5-1 | 11 | ASSEVGTGELF
TRBV5-8 | 15 | ASSFRGGRQTNYGYT
TRBV11-2 | 12 | ASSPGVYRENYT
TRBV28 | 12 | ASSTLPGPGELF
TRBV9 | 10 | ASSVRNSPLH
TRBV14 | 14 | ASSPGGQFNTGELF
TRBV27 | 12 | ASSMQGYNQPQH
TRBV28 | 12 | ASSLWVPTGELF
TRBV30 | 13 | AWSADGTPNQPQH
TRBV7-8 | 12 | ASSWTGYNSPLH
TRBV6-2/TRBV6-3 | 10 | ASSYRRLFMF
TRBV2 | 13 | ASSTRASGNYEQY
TRBV7-9 | 12 | ASSLAGADKVPF
TRBV11-3 | 11 | ASSLEQGTEAF
TRBV7-9 | 12 | ASALNAEETEAF
TRBV10-2 | 12 | ACLLGESYNEQF
TRBV27 | 12 | ASSPDFSHYEQY
TRBV28 | 11 | ASSSTANYGYT
TRBV6-5 | 13 | ASSFKAGVGYEQY
TRBV5-1 | 13 | ASSLAQMHYNEQF
TRBV4-1 | 17 | ASSQDPGLATVGTDTQY
TRBV10-2 | 11 | ASHLTGGFEQY
TRBV5-1 | 17 | ASSYIQGALHYPPREQY